Listed here are 28 T cell receptor beta chains from one sample, sequenced in a study of blood T cell repertoires in COVID-19. Repertoires were generated with immunoSEQ multiplex PCR, while TCRdb's copy carries only in-frame clones and drops some. The table lists over 150,000 clones, roughly 84% of them singletons. Sequencing input: peripheral blood. The receptor set was obtained from a man between 18 and 35 years old with active or convalescent COVID-19.

The chain combines TRBV5-1 with TRBJ1-2; TRBD1 might be the D (5 bases). CDR3 length equals 15 residues. The germline gives CDR1 SGHRS, CDR2 YFSETQ. V was pared by 0 bases and J by 7 bases, with 16 bases between. The CDR3 sequence: CASSLARDSRGGYTF. The CDR3 nucleotides read TGCGCCAGCAGCTTGGCCCGAGACAGCCGAGGTGGCTACACCTTC.

This clone occurred many times. This rearrangement joins TRBV5-4 to TRBJ2-2; 12 bases map to TRBD2. Germline loops: CDR1 SGHNT, CDR2 YYREEE (reference sequence). The ends lost 4 bases at V and 5 bases at J; junction bases unmatched: 6. The CDR3 consists of 16 residues. CDR3 sequence reads: CASSAGLAGKTGELFF. The CDR3 nucleotides read TGTGCCAGCAGCGCAGGACTAGCGGGGAAAACCGGGGAGCTGTTTTTT.

This clone was seen a few times. V gene TRBV6-5 combines with J gene TRBJ1-4; D gene ambiguous. CDR3 length equals 12 residues. Trimming removed 6 bases at V and 5 bases at J, with 7 bases between. The germline V gene encodes CDR1 MNHEY and CDR2 SVGAGI. CDR3 loop: CASRRVNEKLFF. CDR3 nucleotides: TGTGCCAGCAGGCGGGTGAATGAAAAACTGTTTTTT.

The table lists this clone with a few counts. The genes are TRBV14 and TRBJ1-6; D is unclear. V was shortened by 0 bases and J by 4 bases, with 7 bases between the two germline ends. The CDR3 consists of 15 residues. Germline values: CDR1 SGHDN, CDR2 FVKESK. CDR3 loop: CASSQEAKYNSPLHF. Here the CDR3 DNA reads TGTGCCAGCAGCCAAGAAGCTAAATATAATTCACCCCTCCACTTT.

The chain couples TRBV14 to TRBJ1-5; 10 bases fit TRBD1. Germline loops: CDR1 SGHDN, CDR2 FVKESK. The length of the CDR3 is 20 residues. Unmatched junction bases numbered 12, after V lost 1 base and J lost 0 bases. The CDR3 region has the DNA TGTGCCAGCAGCCAAGGCCCCGGACAGGGGGAGTTGGTTAGCAATCAGCCCCAGCATTTT. It specifies CASSQGPGQGELVSNQPQHF.

The gene calls are TRBV2 and TRBJ2-7; possibly TRBD1 for D (5 bases). The CDR3 runs 12 residues. V shed 8 bases and J shed 1 base, with 9 bases lying between them. Germline CDR1 SNHLY, CDR2 FYNNEI. Here the CDR3 DNA reads TGTGCCAGCGTAAGGGGATCCTACGAGCAGTACTTC. This sequence encodes CASVRGSYEQYF.

This clone was detected once. The V call is TRBV7-9, the J call TRBJ2-7; TRBD1 agrees at 9 bases. Germline-derived CDR1 and CDR2 are SEHNR and FQNEAQ (reference sequence). The CDR3 totals 15 residues. The V segment lost 0 bases and the J segment 6 bases; nucleotides outside the gene matches: 6. In DNA, the CDR3 is TGTGCCAGCAGCTTAGCCCCCGGGACAGGGATCGAGCAGTACTTC. Its translation is CASSLAPGTGIEQYF.

The genes are TRBV7-2 and TRBJ2-5; D possibly corresponds to TRBD2 (7 bases). The CDR3 consists of 14 residues. V was pared by 5 bases and J by 3 bases, with 13 bases between. The germline V gene has CDR1 SGHTA and CDR2 FQGNSA. The CDR3 DNA follows: TGTGCCAGCAGCGCGGGGGCGTGGGAAGAGACCCAGTACTTC. It yields the protein CASSAGAWEETQYF.

The chain employs TRBV2 and TRBJ1-2; TRBD1 matches 8 bases. CDR3 size: 14 residues. Germline V gene lookup returns CDR1 SNHLY and CDR2 FYNNEI. The junction had 10 bases not matched to a gene; V was cut back by 11 bases and J by 2 bases. The CDR3 region has the DNA TGTGCCGGGTCCGATAGGACAGGGAACTATGGCTACACCTTC. Translating it yields CAGSDRTGNYGYTF.

The V and J genes are TRBV2 and TRBJ2-3, with 9 bases aligning to TRBD1. The CDR3 covers 15 residues. In germline, CDR1 is SNHLY, CDR2 FYNNEI. V was pared by 6 bases and J by 2 bases, with 6 bases of the junction left unmatched. The CDR3 spells CASSEDRGSTDTQYF. The DNA for the CDR3 is TGTGCCAGCAGCGAGGACAGGGGATCCACAGATACGCAGTATTTT. Using reference TRBV2 and TRBJ2-3 for the parts outside the CDR3, the full variable domain is EPEVTQTPSHQVTQMGQEVILRCVPISNHLYFYWYRQILGQKVEFLVSFYNNEISEKSEIFDDQFSVERPDGSNFTLKIRSTKLEDSAMYFCASSEDRGSTDTQYFGPGTRLTVL.

The gene calls are TRBV4-1 and TRBJ1-2; D gene uncertain. V was cut by 1 base and J by 4 bases, with 13 bases left in between. In germline, CDR1 is MGHRA, CDR2 YSYEKL. The CDR3 runs to 15 residues. CDR3 nucleotide sequence: TGCGCCAGCAGCCAAGCAGAACAGTCGATCTATGGCTACACCTTC. This gives the protein CASSQAEQSIYGYTF.

The rearrangement uses TRBV11-2 and TRBJ1-1; 7 bases map to TRBD1. V gave up 4 bases and J gave up 4 bases; unmatched junction bases: 6. The CDR3 contains 14 residues. The V gene's germline CDR1 is SGHAT and CDR2 FQNNGV. The CDR3 nucleotides read TGTGCCAGCAGCTCACGGGCAGGGGGCACTGAAGCTTTCTTT. Its protein product is CASSSRAGGTEAFF.

The V and J genes are TRBV19 and TRBJ1-4, with D perhaps TRBD1 (6 bases). V lost 4 bases, J lost 5 bases, and 20 bases lay in between. Per the germline V gene, CDR1 is LNHDA and CDR2 is SQIVND (reference sequence). CDR3 length equals 17 residues. Written as DNA, the CDR3 is TGTGCCAGTAGTAGAGGGCAGGGGCCGACCCCCAATGAAAAACTGTTTTTT. Translating gives CASSRGQGPTPNEKLFF.

CDR3 DNA sequence: TGTGCCAGTAGGGGAGGGGGAACCTCTGGTACGCAGTATTTT. Its protein product is CASRGGGTSGTQYF. The rearrangement uses TRBV19 and TRBJ2-3, with a possible D match to TRBD2 (7 bases). V was cut by 6 bases and J by 8 bases, with 18 bases left in between. CDR1 and CDR2 from the germline V gene are LNHDA and SQIVND (reference sequence). CDR3 size: 14 residues.

The chain has TRBV2 and TRBJ2-5, with 11 positions matching TRBD2. Germline CDR1 and CDR2: SNHLY and FYNNEI. CDR3 length equals 15 residues. Losses at the gene ends were 6 bases for V and 5 bases for J; bases not matched to a gene: 8. The CDR3 loop reads CASSILAGGGETQYF. As DNA, the CDR3 is TGTGCCAGCAGCATCCTAGCGGGGGGCGGGGAGACCCAGTACTTC. Variable domain in full (rest from reference TRBV2 and TRBJ2-5): EPEVTQTPSHQVTQMGQEVILRCVPISNHLYFYWYRQILGQKVEFLVSFYNNEISEKSEIFDDQFSVERPDGSNFTLKIRSTKLEDSAMYFCASSILAGGGETQYFGPGTRLLVL.

The chain recombines TRBV27 with TRBJ1-1; 10 positions match TRBD1. The CDR3 spans 20 residues. Germline assignment: CDR1 MNHEY and CDR2 SMNVEV (reference sequence). The ends lost 3 bases at V and 5 bases at J; junction bases unmatched: 21. In nucleotides, the CDR3 is TGTGCCAGCAGTTTCCAGGTTCCGGGGACAGGGGTGTGGGGGAGGACTGAAGCTTTCTTT. Translation: CASSFQVPGTGVWGRTEAFF.

The CDR3 is CASSAPGNRNSPLHF. DNA of the CDR3: TGTGCCAGCAGTGCCCCAGGGAATAGGAATTCACCCCTCCACTTT. The chain combines TRBV2 with TRBJ1-6; D perhaps matches TRBD1 (5 bases). Germline lookup yields CDR1 SNHLY and CDR2 FYNNEI. Trimming cost V 4 bases and J 7 bases, with 14 bases left between them. The CDR3 sequence is 15 residues long.

The genes are TRBV28 and TRBJ2-1, with TRBD2 matching 8 bases. The CDR3 sequence is 15 residues long. The V and J ends lost 6 bases and 6 bases, in that order; junction bases with no gene match: 10. CDR1 MDHEN and CDR2 SYDVKM come from the germline V gene. DNA of the CDR3: TGTGCCAGCAGGGAGAGCGGGAGAAGGGTCAATGAGCAGTTCTTC. Protein product: CASRESGRRVNEQFF.

This clone showed up just a few times. The V call is TRBV5-3, the J call TRBJ2-1; tentative D call: TRBD2 (5 bases). TRBV5-3 is flagged as an ORF with uncertain function. The CDR3 is 14 amino acids. Trimming cost V 8 bases and J 4 bases, with 16 bases left between them. The chain's CDR3 is CASPLAGVYNEQFF. The CDR3 DNA is TGTGCCAGTCCTCTCGCCGGGGTTTACAATGAGCAGTTCTTC.

The V call is TRBV19, the J call TRBJ2-2; maybe TRBD2 (6 bases). The CDR3 loop spans 14 amino acids. Germline V CDR1 and CDR2: LNHDA, SQIVND (reference sequence). The V gene lost 6 bases and the J gene lost 5 bases, with 13 bases spanning the gap. This chain's CDR3 is CASRPSAGTGELFF. CDR3 nucleotides: TGTGCCAGTAGACCCTCCGCGGGGACCGGGGAGCTGTTTTTT.

The chain combines TRBV10-3 with TRBJ2-5, with TRBD1 identical over 8 bases. Germline V gene data show CDR1 as ENHRY and CDR2 as SYGVKD. CDR3 size: 15 residues. V shed 0 bases and J 5 bases; nucleotides not matched to a gene: 5. CDR3 amino acids: CAISESGRGPETQYF. DNA of the CDR3: TGTGCCATCAGTGAGTCCGGCAGGGGGCCGGAGACCCAGTACTTC.

This sequence joins TRBV5-1 and TRBJ2-1, with 10 bases aligning to TRBD2. The V and J ends lost 0 bases and 9 bases, in that order; junction bases with no gene match: 9. This CDR3 has 16 amino acids. Germline lookup yields CDR1 SGHRS and CDR2 YFSETQ. The CDR3 nucleotides are TGCGCCAGCAGCTTGGTCTCTAGCGGGAGTCAGGGTGAGCAGTTCTTC. This codes for CASSLVSSGSQGEQFF. The full variable domain, rest sourced from reference TRBV5-1 and TRBJ2-1, is KAGVTQTPRYLIKTRGQQVTLSCSPISGHRSVSWYQQTPGQGLQFLFEYFSETQRNKGNFPGRFSGRQFSNSRSEMNVSTLELGDSALYLCASSLVSSGSQGEQFFGPGTRLTVL.

This sequence joins TRBV4-3 and TRBJ1-2; TRBD1 matches at 9 bases. With V trimmed by 2 bases and J by 3 bases, 13 bases remained unmatched. Germline V gene lookup returns CDR1 LGHNA and CDR2 YSLEER. CDR3 size: 18 residues. The CDR3 protein is CASSQQHRGLIWDYGYTF. CDR3 coding DNA: TGCGCCAGCAGCCAACAGCACAGGGGGCTAATTTGGGACTATGGCTACACCTTC.

The CDR3 sequence: CASSLGGRELFF. The CDR3 nucleotides read TGTGCCAGCAGCCTGGGGGGACGGGAGCTGTTTTTT. The V and J genes are TRBV11-3 and TRBJ2-2; D perhaps matches TRBD2 (6 bases). The CDR3 runs to 12 residues. Germline V lookup: CDR1 SGHNT, CDR2 YENEEA. With 5 bases removed from V and 9 bases from J, the gap between germline ends came to 10 bases.

The V call is TRBV6-5, the J call TRBJ2-2; the match to TRBD2 covers 8 bases. There are 14 residues in the CDR3. Trimming took 6 bases from V and 4 from J; bases not matched to a gene: 4. Germline V gene data show CDR1 as MNHEY and CDR2 as SVGAGI. CDR3 DNA sequence: TGTGCCAGCAGGCTAAGCGGGGGCACCGGGGAGCTGTTTTTT. Residues: CASRLSGGTGELFF.

This chain connects TRBV7-2 to TRBJ2-1; TRBD2 agrees at 8 bases. Germline V gives CDR1 SGHTA, CDR2 FQGNSA. The CDR3 has 15 amino acids. V was clipped by 5 bases and J by 6 bases; unmatched bases: 9. The CDR3 loop is CASSAAGAYGNEQFF. The CDR3 nucleotides read TGTGCCAGCAGCGCAGCGGGAGCCTACGGCAATGAGCAGTTCTTC.

This clone is a singleton in its sample. The chain employs TRBV6-5 and TRBJ1-1; 10 positions match TRBD1. The CDR3 spans 13 residues. J gave up 7 bases and V 6 bases, and 5 bases lay outside the gene matches. Germline lookup yields CDR1 MNHEY and CDR2 SVGAGI. The CDR3 spells CASSGQGVDEAFF. The CDR3 DNA is TGTGCCAGCAGCGGACAGGGGGTTGATGAAGCTTTCTTT.

This chain joins TRBV5-1 and TRBJ2-7; TRBD2 agrees at 8 bases. V was pared by 3 bases and J by 2 bases, with 10 bases of the junction left unmatched. CDR1 is SGHRS and CDR2 is YFSETQ in the germline V gene. The CDR3 extends over 16 amino acids. The CDR3 spells CASSWGSSGLTYEQYF. DNA for the CDR3: TGCGCCAGCAGCTGGGGCTCTAGCGGGCTTACCTACGAGCAGTACTTC.